This T cell receptor beta chain was retrieved from a study of cytomegalovirus exposure and HLA in healthy donors. About the research overall: A later analysis reported the same platform for the 95 to 150 validation repertoires and the 666 first-cohort repertoires. General study findings and limits: Most TCR sequences were rare, but some public TCRs occurred in many donors.

This table comes from immunoSEQ multiplex PCR, and its TCRdb copy is limited to in-frame clones, with some not included. The profile covers 110,000 to 150,000 clones, with 85% to 95% appearing a single time and approximately 2% taken by the ten largest. This CDR3 spans 13 amino acids. V lost 0 bases and J 7 bases, leaving 9 bases between the germline ends. The germline CDR1 and CDR2 sequences are MNHEY and SMNVEV (reference sequence). Turning to this clone: Its cognate antigen is unknown.

This chain uses TRBV27 with TRBJ2-5; no definite D call. This clonotype was obtained from a man younger than 35 in good health and CMV-seropositive. The sequenced sample was PBMCs. Here the CDR3 reads CASSLSISGTQYF. The DNA of the CDR3 is TGTGCCAGCAGTTTATCGATTTCGGGGACCCAGTACTTC.